Listed below are T cell receptor beta chains from one sample, sequenced in a study of regulatory T cells in long-lasting Graves disease. Each CDR3 protein gets one entry after TCRdb re-called the multiplex PCR reads with MiXCR. Of about 370,000 distinct CDR3 sequences in the sample, 15% to 18% were seen once. The source was peripheral blood mononuclear cells (PBMCs), collected at new diagnosis, from a patient treated with antithyroid drugs. The source of these receptors is a female donor with Graves disease. The conserved cysteine and the conserved F or W are not part of the CDR3 here.

v_gene	len	j_gene	CDR3aa
TRBV28	12	TRBJ2-5	ASSSTDREETQY
TRBV19	10	TRBJ1-2	ASKRADYGYT
TRBV10-2	14	TRBJ1-5	ASSESRQGYNQPQH
TRBV2	10	TRBJ1-2	ASGTLVYGYT
TRBV4-3	18	TRBJ2-1	ASSHPLGGSGRRPYNEQF
TRBV18	12	TRBJ2-7	ASSPPAARYEQY
TRBV6-1	13	TRBJ2-3	ASSGTSGRRDTQY
TRBV19	14	TRBJ1-1	ASSTATAPRNTEAF
TRBV20-1	12	TRBJ1-5	SALNALGDQPQH
TRBV12-3/TRBV12-4	18	TRBJ1-6	ASSLGDRDPWSSYNSPLH
TRBV5-1	12	TRBJ1-1	ASSLAAGTTEAF
TRBV19	12	TRBJ1-1	ASSAGTGETEAF
TRBV20-1	11	TRBJ1-6	SAIRVGNSPLH
TRBV20-1	12	TRBJ2-7	SAGGLLGSYEQY
TRBV2	17	TRBJ2-5	ASSTPSNTSGRTPETQY
TRBV6-1	14	TRBJ2-2	ASSNPRDGNTGELF
TRBV7-2	13	TRBJ2-2	ASSRAGGFTGELF
TRBV7-9	14	TRBJ2-3	ASTPTPGQARGTQY
TRBV11-2	14	TRBJ2-2	ASSPRRSANTGELF
TRBV7-9	11	TRBJ2-1	ASSSLGRKEQF
TRBV12-3/TRBV12-4	15	TRBJ2-7	ASSSQRDSYQTYEQY
TRBV5-1	14	TRBJ1-1	ASRQPFRRGRTEAF
TRBV20-1	12	TRBJ2-7	SARGGREPYEQY
TRBV10-1	11	TRBJ1-1	ASRQGAYTEAF
TRBV5-1	14	TRBJ1-2	ASSLATGNVLYGYT
TRBV28	12	TRBJ2-1	ASSPRGGQGEQF
TRBV6-2/TRBV6-3	9	TRBJ2-1	ASRWYNEQF
TRBV5-1	15	TRBJ2-6	ASSLVAANGGANVLT
TRBV4-1	14	TRBJ1-3	ASSQAHSRTLNTIY
TRBV3-1	14	TRBJ1-6	ASSQGGVGYNSPLH
TRBV10-3	13	TRBJ1-1	ASRQGGSGNTEAF
TRBV12-5	13	TRBJ2-1	ASGSQKTVYNEQF
TRBV20-1	14	TRBJ1-5	SAGTGGLFSNQPQH
TRBV5-1	10	TRBJ2-1	ASSLQDREQF
TRBV7-3	13	TRBJ2-1	ASSQDRVGYNEQF
TRBV27	12	TRBJ1-1	ASSFGGPNTEAF
TRBV11-3	13	TRBJ2-5	ASSLGTGPQETQY
TRBV5-1	14	TRBJ2-7	ASSLVMTGGSYEQY
TRBV5-5	14	TRBJ2-3	ASSLPREASTDTQY
TRBV7-3	14	TRBJ2-2	ASSPPRAEGTGELF